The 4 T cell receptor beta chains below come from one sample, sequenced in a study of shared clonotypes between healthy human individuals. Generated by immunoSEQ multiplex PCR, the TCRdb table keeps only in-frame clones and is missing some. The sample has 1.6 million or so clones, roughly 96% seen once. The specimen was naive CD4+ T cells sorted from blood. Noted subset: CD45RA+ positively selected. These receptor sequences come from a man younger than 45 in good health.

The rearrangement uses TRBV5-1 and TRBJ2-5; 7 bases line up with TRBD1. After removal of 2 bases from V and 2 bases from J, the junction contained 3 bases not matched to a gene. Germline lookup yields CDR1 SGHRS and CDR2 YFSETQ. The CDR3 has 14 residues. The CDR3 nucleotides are TGCGCCAGCAGCTTACTGACAGGGCAAGAGACCCAGTACTTC. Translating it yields CASSLLTGQETQYF.

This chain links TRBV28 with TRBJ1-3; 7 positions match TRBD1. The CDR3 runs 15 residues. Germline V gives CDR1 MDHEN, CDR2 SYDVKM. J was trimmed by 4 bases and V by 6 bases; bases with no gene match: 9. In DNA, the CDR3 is TGTGCCAGCAGCCCCCTTACAGGGGTCGGAAACACCATATATTTT. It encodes CASSPLTGVGNTIYF.

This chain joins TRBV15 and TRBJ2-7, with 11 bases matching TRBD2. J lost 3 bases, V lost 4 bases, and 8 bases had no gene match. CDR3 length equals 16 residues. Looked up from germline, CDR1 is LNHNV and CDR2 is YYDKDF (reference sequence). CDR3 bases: TGTGCCACCAGCAAAGGACCGGGACTAGCGGTCTACGAGCAGTACTTC. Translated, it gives CATSKGPGLAVYEQYF.

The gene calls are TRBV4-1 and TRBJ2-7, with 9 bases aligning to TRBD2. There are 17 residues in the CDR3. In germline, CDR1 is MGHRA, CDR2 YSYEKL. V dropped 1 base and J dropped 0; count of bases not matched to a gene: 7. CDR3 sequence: CASSQGPGTSISYEQYF. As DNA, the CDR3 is TGCGCCAGCAGCCAAGGGCCCGGGACTAGCATCTCCTACGAGCAGTACTTC.